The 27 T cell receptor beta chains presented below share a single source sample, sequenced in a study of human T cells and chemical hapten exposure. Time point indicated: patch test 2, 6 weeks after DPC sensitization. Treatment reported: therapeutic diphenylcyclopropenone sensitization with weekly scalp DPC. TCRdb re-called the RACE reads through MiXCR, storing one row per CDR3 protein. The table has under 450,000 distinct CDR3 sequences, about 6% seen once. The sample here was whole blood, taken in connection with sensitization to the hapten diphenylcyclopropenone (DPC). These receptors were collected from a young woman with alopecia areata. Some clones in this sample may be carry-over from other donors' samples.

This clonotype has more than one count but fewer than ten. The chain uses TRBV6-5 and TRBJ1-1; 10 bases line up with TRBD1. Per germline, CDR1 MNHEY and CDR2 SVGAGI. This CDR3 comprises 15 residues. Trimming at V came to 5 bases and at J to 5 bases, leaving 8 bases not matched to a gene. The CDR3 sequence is CASSRRRTGGTEAFF. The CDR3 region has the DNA TGTGCCAGCAGTCGACGAAGGACAGGGGGTACTGAAGCTTTCTTT.

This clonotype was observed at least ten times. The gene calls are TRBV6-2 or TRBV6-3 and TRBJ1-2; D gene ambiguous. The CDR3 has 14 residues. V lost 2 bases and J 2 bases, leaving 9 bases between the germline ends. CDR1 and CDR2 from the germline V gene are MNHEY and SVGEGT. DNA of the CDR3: TGTGCCAGCAGTTACAAATCGGGGAACTATGGCTACACCTTC. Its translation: CASSYKSGNYGYTF.

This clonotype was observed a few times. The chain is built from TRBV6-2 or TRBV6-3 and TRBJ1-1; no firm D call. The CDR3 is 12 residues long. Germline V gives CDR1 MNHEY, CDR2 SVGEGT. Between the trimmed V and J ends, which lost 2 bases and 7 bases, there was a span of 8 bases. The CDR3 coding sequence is TGTGCCAGCAGTTACGGTCGACTTGAAGCTTTCTTT. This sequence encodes CASSYGRLEAFF.

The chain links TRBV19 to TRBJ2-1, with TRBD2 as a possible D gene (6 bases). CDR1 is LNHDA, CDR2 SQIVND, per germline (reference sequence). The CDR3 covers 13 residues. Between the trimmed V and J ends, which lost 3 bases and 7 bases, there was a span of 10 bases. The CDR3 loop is CASSMAGLNEQFF. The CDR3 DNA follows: TGTGCCAGTAGTATGGCGGGACTGAATGAGCAGTTCTTC.

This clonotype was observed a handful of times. The CDR3 DNA follows: TGTGCCAGCAGTTTAAGGGGGGTCAGCACAGATACGCAGTATTTT. Amino acids: CASSLRGVSTDTQYF. The chain couples TRBV27 to TRBJ2-3; D assignment may be TRBD1 or TRBD2 (6 bases each). Germline V gives CDR1 MNHEY, CDR2 SMNVEV (reference sequence). The length of the CDR3 is 15 residues. The V and J ends lost 2 bases and 0 bases respectively, with 9 bases between them.

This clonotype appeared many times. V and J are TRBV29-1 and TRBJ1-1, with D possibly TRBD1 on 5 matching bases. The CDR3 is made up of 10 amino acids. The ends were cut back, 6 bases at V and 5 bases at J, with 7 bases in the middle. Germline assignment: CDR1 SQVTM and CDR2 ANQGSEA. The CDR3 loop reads CSVRGTEAFF. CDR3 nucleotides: TGCAGCGTGAGGGGAACTGAAGCTTTCTTT.

The CDR3 sequence is CASSVDTSGGAVDTQYF. In DNA form, the CDR3 reads TGTGCCAGCAGCGTAGATACTAGCGGGGGGGCCGTAGATACGCAGTATTTT. J is TRBJ2-3 and V is TRBV9, with 13 bases aligning to TRBD2. Germline V gives CDR1 SGDLS, CDR2 YYNGEE. Losses at the gene ends were 0 bases for V and 5 bases for J; bases not matched to a gene: 6. The CDR3 has 17 residues.

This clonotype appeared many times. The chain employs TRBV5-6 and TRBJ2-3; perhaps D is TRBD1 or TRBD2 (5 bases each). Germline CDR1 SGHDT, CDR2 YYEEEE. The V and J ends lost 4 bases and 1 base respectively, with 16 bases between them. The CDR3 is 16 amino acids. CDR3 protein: CASSPGDPDRTDTQYF. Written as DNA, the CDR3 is TGTGCCAGCAGCCCCGGGGACCCGGACCGCACAGATACGCAGTATTTT.

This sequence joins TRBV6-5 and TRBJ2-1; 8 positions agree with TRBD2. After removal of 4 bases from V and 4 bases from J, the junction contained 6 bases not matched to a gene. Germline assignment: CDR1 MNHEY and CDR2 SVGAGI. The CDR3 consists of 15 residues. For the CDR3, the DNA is TGTGCCAGCAGTTTGGTCCCTAGCGGGTACAATGAGCAGTTCTTC. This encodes CASSLVPSGYNEQFF.

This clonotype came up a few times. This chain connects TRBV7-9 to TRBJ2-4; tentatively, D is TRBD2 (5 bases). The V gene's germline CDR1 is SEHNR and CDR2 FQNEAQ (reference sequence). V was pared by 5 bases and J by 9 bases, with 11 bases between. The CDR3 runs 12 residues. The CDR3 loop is CASSLPGSIQYF. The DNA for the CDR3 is TGTGCCAGCAGCCTACCGGGGAGCATTCAGTACTTC.

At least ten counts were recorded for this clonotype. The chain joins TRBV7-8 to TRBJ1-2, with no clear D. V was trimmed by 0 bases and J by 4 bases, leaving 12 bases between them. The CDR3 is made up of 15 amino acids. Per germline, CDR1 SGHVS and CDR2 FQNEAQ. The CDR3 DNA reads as TGTGCCAGCAGCTTAGCGTGGGCGGATACCTATGGCTACACCTTC. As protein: CASSLAWADTYGYTF.

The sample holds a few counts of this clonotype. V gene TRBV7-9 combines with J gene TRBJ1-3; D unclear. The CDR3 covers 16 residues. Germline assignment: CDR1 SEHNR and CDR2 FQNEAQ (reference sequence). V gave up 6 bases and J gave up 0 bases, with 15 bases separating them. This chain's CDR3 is CASRPLAGTSGNTIYF. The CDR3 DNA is TGTGCCAGCAGGCCCTTGGCAGGCACCTCTGGAAACACCATATATTTT.

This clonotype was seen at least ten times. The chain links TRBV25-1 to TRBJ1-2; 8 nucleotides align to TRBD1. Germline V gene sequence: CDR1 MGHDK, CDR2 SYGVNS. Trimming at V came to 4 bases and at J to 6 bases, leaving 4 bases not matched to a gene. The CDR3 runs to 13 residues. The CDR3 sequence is CASSGTGSNGYTF. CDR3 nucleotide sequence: TGTGCCAGCAGTGGGACAGGGAGTAATGGCTACACCTTC.

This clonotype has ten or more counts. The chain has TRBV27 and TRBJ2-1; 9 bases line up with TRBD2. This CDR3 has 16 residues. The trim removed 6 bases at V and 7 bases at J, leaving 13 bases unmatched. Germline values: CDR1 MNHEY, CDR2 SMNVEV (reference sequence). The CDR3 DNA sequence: TGTGCCAGCAGAACTTTGGGCGCGGGGGGGCGAAATGAGCAGTTCTTC. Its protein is CASRTLGAGGRNEQFF.

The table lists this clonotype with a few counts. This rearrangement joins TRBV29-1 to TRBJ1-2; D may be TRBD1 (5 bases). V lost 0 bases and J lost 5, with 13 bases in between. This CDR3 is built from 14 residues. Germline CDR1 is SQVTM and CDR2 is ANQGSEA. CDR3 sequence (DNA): TGCAGCGTTGAAGATGCACTTGGGGGGTATGGCTACACCTTC. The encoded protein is CSVEDALGGYGYTF.

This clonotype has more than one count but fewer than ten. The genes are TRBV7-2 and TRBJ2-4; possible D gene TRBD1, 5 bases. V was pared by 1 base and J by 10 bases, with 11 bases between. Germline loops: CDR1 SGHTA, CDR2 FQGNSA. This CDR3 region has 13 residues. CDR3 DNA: TGTGCCAGCAGCTTAGAAGGGGCCCAGATTCAGTACTTC. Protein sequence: CASSLEGAQIQYF.

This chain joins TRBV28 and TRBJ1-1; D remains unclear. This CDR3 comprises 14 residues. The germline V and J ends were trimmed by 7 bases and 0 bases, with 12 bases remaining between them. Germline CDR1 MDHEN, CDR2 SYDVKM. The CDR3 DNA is TGTGCCAGCATCCCGGGAGCCATGAACACTGAAGCTTTCTTT. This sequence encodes CASIPGAMNTEAFF.

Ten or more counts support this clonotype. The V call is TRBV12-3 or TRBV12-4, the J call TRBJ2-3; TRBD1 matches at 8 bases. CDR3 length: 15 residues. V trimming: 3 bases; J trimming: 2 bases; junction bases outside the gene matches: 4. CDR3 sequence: CASSFGTGDTDTQYF. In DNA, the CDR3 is TGTGCCAGCAGTTTTGGGACAGGAGACACAGATACGCAGTATTTT.

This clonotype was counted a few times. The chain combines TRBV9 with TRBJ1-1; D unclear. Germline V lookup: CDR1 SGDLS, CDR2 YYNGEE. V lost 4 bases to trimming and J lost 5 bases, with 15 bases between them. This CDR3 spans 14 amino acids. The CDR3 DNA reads TGTGCCAGCAGCCCCATCGCGGGATCTACTGAAGCTTTCTTT. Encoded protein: CASSPIAGSTEAFF.

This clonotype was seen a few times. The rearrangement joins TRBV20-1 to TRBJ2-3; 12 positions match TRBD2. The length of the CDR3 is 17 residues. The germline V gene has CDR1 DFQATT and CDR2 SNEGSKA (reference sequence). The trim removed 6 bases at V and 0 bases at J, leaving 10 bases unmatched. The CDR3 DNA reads TGCAGTGCACCTGTGGCTAGCGGGGGGGCTAGCACAGATACGCAGTATTTT. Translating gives CSAPVASGGASTDTQYF.

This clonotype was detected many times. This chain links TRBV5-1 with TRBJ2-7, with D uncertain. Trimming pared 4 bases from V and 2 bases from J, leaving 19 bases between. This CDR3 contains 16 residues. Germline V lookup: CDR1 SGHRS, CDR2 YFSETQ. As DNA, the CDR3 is TGCGCCAGCAGCCCCGTCGACACTCTAAGTACCTACGAGCAGTACTTC. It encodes CASSPVDTLSTYEQYF.

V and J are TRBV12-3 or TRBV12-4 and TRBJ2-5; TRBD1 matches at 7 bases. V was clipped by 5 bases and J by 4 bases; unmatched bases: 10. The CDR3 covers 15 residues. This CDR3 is CASSPSPTGAETQYF. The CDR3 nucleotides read TGTGCCAGCAGTCCGAGCCCCACAGGGGCAGAGACCCAGTACTTC.

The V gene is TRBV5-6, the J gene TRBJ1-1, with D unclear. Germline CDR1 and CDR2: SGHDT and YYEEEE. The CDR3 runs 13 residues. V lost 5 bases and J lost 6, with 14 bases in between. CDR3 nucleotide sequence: TGTGCCAGCAGTAGGCTCCAGGCCCCTGAAGCTTTCTTT. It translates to CASSRLQAPEAFF. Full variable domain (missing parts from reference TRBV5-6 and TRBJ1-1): DAGVTQSPTHLIKTRGQQVTLRCSPKSGHDTVSWYQQALGQGPQFIFQYYEEEERQRGNFPDRFSGHQFPNYSSELNVNALLLGDSALYLCASSRLQAPEAFFGQGTRLTVV.

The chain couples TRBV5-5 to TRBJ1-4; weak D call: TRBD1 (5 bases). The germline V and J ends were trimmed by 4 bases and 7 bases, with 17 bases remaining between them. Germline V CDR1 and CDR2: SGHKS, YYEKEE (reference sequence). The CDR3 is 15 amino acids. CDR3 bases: TGTGCCAGCAGCGGACCCGACAGAGTGGGTGAAAAACTGTTTTTT. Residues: CASSGPDRVGEKLFF.

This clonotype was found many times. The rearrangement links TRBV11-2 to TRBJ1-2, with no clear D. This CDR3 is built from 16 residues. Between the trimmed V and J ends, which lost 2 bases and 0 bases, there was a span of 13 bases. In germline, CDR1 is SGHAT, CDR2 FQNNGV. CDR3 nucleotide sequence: TGTGCCAGCAGCTTACCGCCCTTATCTTCTAACTATGGCTACACCTTC. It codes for CASSLPPLSSNYGYTF.

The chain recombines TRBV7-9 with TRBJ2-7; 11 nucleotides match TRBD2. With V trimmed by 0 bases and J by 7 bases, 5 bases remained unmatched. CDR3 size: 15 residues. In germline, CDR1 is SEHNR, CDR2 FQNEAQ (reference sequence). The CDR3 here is CASSLASGGAKEQYF. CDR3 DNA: TGTGCCAGCAGCTTAGCTAGCGGGGGGGCCAAAGAGCAGTACTTC.

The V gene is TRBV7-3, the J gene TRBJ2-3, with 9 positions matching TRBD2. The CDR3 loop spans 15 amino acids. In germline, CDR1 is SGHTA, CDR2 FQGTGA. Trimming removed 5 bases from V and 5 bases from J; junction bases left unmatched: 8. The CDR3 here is CASSPSGGPGDTQYF. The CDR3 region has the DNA TGTGCCAGCAGCCCCAGCGGGGGGCCGGGAGATACGCAGTATTTT.